The 24 T cell receptor beta chains reported below all come from one sample, sequenced in a study of Graves' ophthalmopathy and Graves' hyperthyroidism (dated by TCRdb to 2016 to 2019). Sequenced on an Illumina HiSeq 2000. For repertoire sequencing, TCR beta CDR3 regions were amplified from RNA transcripts. A first-round RT-PCR used HTBI primers with the Qiagen OneStep RT-PCR kit, followed by a second-round multiplex PCR, size selection and purification. TCRdb reprocessed the public reads (quality trimming at Q25 with fastp, clone calling with MiXCR) and kept in-frame beta chains. Each CDR3 protein gets just one entry, which takes the most common genes and DNA from the rows behind it. The sample table holds over 650,000 distinct CDR3 sequences, of which about two fifths were seen once. Around 3.3% of the sample is held by the ten biggest clonotypes. Sequencing was performed on peripheral blood. The receptor source for this set is an adult man with Graves' ophthalmopathy.

The chain is built from TRBV29-1 and TRBJ2-5; possibly TRBD1 or TRBD2 for D (5 bases each). V was clipped by 6 bases and J by 2 bases, with 10 bases between them. The CDR3 spans 12 residues. The V gene's germline CDR1 is SQVTM and CDR2 ANQGSEA. The CDR3 coding sequence is TGCAGCGTGGGACGGCTACAAGAGACCCAGTACTTC. Encoded protein: CSVGRLQETQYF. Looking up the rest from reference TRBV29-1 and TRBJ2-5 gives the full variable domain: SAVISQKPSRDICQRGTSLTIQCQVDSQVTMMFWYRQQPGQSLTLIATANQGSEATYESGFVIDKFPISRPNLTFSTLTVSNMSPEDSSIYLCSVGRLQETQYFGPGTRLLVL.

This clonotype was observed once. The junction does not match germline at one end; this may be a read error. DNA for the CDR3: TGTGCCAGCAGCCCCAGAATCACAGGGGGCAACGTCCTGACTTTC. It encodes CASSPRITGGNVLTF. This sequence joins TRBV12-3 or TRBV12-4 and TRBJ2-6; 8 nucleotides match TRBD1. This CDR3 has 15 residues.

CDR3 in DNA: TGTGCCAGCAGTCGCCGGGCCCCAACCGGGGAGCTGTTTTTT. This encodes CASSRRAPTGELFF. The chain carries TRBV6-5 and TRBJ2-2, with D hard to call. CDR3 size: 14 residues. Germline CDR1 is MNHEY and CDR2 is SVGAGI. The V and J ends lost 5 bases and 5 bases respectively, with 12 bases between them.

This clonotype was recorded at least ten times. Germline and junction disagree at one end, which may indicate a read error. This chain connects TRBV7-9 to TRBJ1-1; TRBD1 matches at 8 bases. The CDR3 is 13 residues long. Germline loops: CDR1 SEHNR, CDR2 FQNEAQ (reference sequence). The CDR3 DNA reads TGCGCCAGCAGCCAGACAGGGGCCACTGAAGCTTTCTTT. Its protein product is CASSQTGATEAFF.

Comment on this clonotype: A read error may be the cause here, since a much bigger clone is one base away. CDR3 region: CATTQTDYERYF. The CDR3 nucleotides are TGTGCCACCACACAAACTGACTACGAGCGGTACTTC. The chain is built from TRBV2 and TRBJ2-7, with D perhaps matching TRBD2 (5 bases). The CDR3 extends over 12 amino acids. Germline loops: CDR1 SNHLY, CDR2 FYNNEI.

This clonotype was seen many times. This chain connects TRBV12-3 or TRBV12-4 to TRBJ1-1; D unclear. The CDR3 covers 12 residues. V was shortened by 7 bases and J by 11 bases, with 17 bases between the two germline ends. The CDR3 reads CASIPFGPTAFF. The CDR3 nucleotides read TGTGCCAGCATCCCCTTTGGGCCGACGGCTTTCTTT.

This clonotype was seen repeatedly, ten times or more. The chain couples TRBV3-1 to TRBJ2-5; TRBD2 matches 8 bases. CDR3 length equals 14 residues. J gave up 4 bases and V 2 bases, and 3 bases lay outside the gene matches. The V gene's germline CDR1 is LGHDT and CDR2 YNNKEL (reference sequence). The CDR3 reads CASSQTGGRETQYF. The CDR3 DNA is TGTGCCAGCAGCCAAACGGGGGGGCGAGAGACCCAGTACTTC.

This clonotype occurred many times. CDR3 in amino acids: CASSLSQGYEQYF. The CDR3 nucleotides are TGTGCCAGCAGCCTATCCCAGGGCTACGAGCAGTACTTC. The chain is built from TRBV7-9 and TRBJ2-7; the D gene is possibly TRBD1 (5 bases). Germline CDR1 and CDR2: SEHNR and FQNEAQ (reference sequence). V was pared by 5 bases and J by 3 bases, with 11 bases between. The CDR3 is 13 amino acids. The full variable domain, its missing parts supplied by reference TRBV7-9 and TRBJ2-7, is DTGVSQNPRHKITKRGQNVTFRCDPISEHNRLYWYRQTLGQGPEFLTYFQNEAQLEKSRLLSDRFSAERPKGSFSTLEIQRTEQGDSAMYLCASSLSQGYEQYFGPGTRLTVT.

This clonotype was seen at least ten times. This rearrangement joins TRBV7-6 to TRBJ1-2, with D possibly TRBD1 on 5 matching bases. V lost 5 bases, J lost 4 bases, and 14 bases lay in between. Per the germline V gene, CDR1 is SGHVS and CDR2 is FNYEAQ. The CDR3 is 14 residues long. As DNA, the CDR3 is TGTGCCAGCAGCCCACTCGGGGCTCCCTATGGCTACACCTTC. Translation: CASSPLGAPYGYTF.

This chain uses TRBV10-3 with TRBJ2-5, with 7 bases aligning to TRBD2. V shed 9 bases, J shed 5 bases, and the junction held 9 bases outside the gene matches. Germline lookup yields CDR1 ENHRY and CDR2 SYGVKD. The CDR3 has 13 amino acids. Here the CDR3 reads CAIREGGPETQYF. For the CDR3, the DNA is TGTGCCATTCGAGAGGGAGGGCCGGAGACCCAGTACTTC.

This clonotype was recorded once. The junction differs from germline at one of its ends, possibly a read error. The chain couples TRBV9 to TRBJ2-2, with D possibly being TRBD1 or TRBD2 (5 bases each). The CDR3 contains 17 residues. The germline V gene encodes CDR1 SGDLS and CDR2 YYNGEE. DNA of the CDR3: TGCGCCAGCAGCCAAGGCGTAGTTGGGGGAGCGGCCGGGGAGCTGTTTTTT. It codes for CASSQGVVGGAAGELFF.

The rearrangement links TRBV10-3 to TRBJ1-2, with 7 bases matching TRBD1. The CDR3 extends over 14 amino acids. V shed 11 bases, J shed 5 bases, and the junction held 14 bases outside the gene matches. Germline CDR1 ENHRY, CDR2 SYGVKD. CDR3 nucleotides: TGTGCCGCCACCGAGGACAGGATAAAATATGGCTACACCTTC. Its protein is CAATEDRIKYGYTF.

V is TRBV5-6 and J is TRBJ1-3; no definite D call. The CDR3 is 12 amino acids. Trimming took off 10 bases at V and 2 bases at J, with 10 bases between the two ends. CDR1 and CDR2 from the germline V gene are SGHDT and YYEEEE. The DNA for the CDR3 is TGTGCCTGGAGCGGGCCTGGAAACACCATATATTTT. Protein product: CAWSGPGNTIYF.

Many counts were recorded for this clonotype. The chain combines TRBV10-3 with TRBJ2-7; tentatively, D is TRBD2 (6 bases). CDR3 size: 14 residues. CDR1 and CDR2 (germline): ENHRY, SYGVKD. Trimming shortened V by 5 bases and J by 2 bases, and 13 bases separated the two germline ends. This CDR3 reads CAISSSGNTYEQYF. CDR3 coding DNA: TGTGCCATCAGTAGTAGCGGTAATACCTACGAGCAGTACTTC.

This clonotype was observed at least ten times. Sequence at one end of the junction differs from germline and may be a read error. The chain has TRBV15 and TRBJ2-7, with TRBD1 as a possible D gene (6 bases). Germline V gene lookup returns CDR1 LNHNV and CDR2 YYDKDF (reference sequence). There are 15 residues in the CDR3. The CDR3 is CATSRDKQGHYEQYF. The CDR3 DNA reads as TGTGCCACCAGCCGAGACAAACAGGGCCACTACGAGCAGTACTTC.

Ten or more counts support this clonotype. The rearrangement joins TRBV9 to TRBJ1-5; D is uncertain. V lost 0 bases and J lost 5, with 9 bases in between. Looked up from germline, CDR1 is SGDLS and CDR2 is YYNGEE. The CDR3 is 14 amino acids. The CDR3 DNA reads TGTGCCAGCAGCGTAGGAGTCAGTGATCAGCCCCAGCATTTT. It yields the protein CASSVGVSDQPQHF.

The V and J genes are TRBV25-1 and TRBJ2-2; no reliable D call. The CDR3 has 14 amino acids. CDR1 and CDR2 (germline): MGHDK, SYGVNS. V was clipped by 5 bases and J by 6 bases, with 13 bases between them. The CDR3 nucleotides read TGTGCCAGCAGTCCCCCCTCCAAGCCCGGGGAGCTGTTTTTT. Translating gives CASSPPSKPGELFF.

At least ten counts were recorded for this clonotype. This chain uses TRBV27 with TRBJ2-5, with 8 bases aligning to TRBD2. This CDR3 has 15 amino acids. The V gene end was trimmed by 6 bases and the J gene end by 1 base; junction bases not matched to a gene: 7. Germline V gene sequence: CDR1 MNHEY, CDR2 SMNVEV (reference sequence). CDR3 sequence reads: CASRRILAGQETQYF. CDR3 nucleotide sequence: TGTGCCAGCAGGAGGATCCTAGCGGGCCAAGAGACCCAGTACTTC.

In nucleotides, the CDR3 is TGTGCCAGCACACTAGCCCCGCAGACCCAGTACTTC. Protein product: CASTLAPQTQYF. The V gene is TRBV2, the J gene TRBJ2-5, with D perhaps matching TRBD2 (6 bases). In germline, CDR1 is SNHLY, CDR2 FYNNEI. The V end lost 7 bases, the J end lost 6 bases, and 12 bases lay between the germline ends. The CDR3 totals 12 residues.

This clonotype was seen a few times. This chain links TRBV6-6 with TRBJ1-4; D call uncertain. This CDR3 comprises 16 residues. From germline, CDR1 is MNHNY and CDR2 SVGAGI (reference sequence). V was cut by 6 bases and J by 1 base, with 15 bases left in between. The CDR3 region is CASSRLPLGTNEKLFF. CDR3 coding DNA: TGTGCCAGCAGCCGGCTCCCTTTGGGAACTAATGAAAAACTGTTTTTT.

The chain joins TRBV7-4 to TRBJ1-6; a possible D gene is TRBD1 (6 bases). V lost 5 bases and J lost 9, with 14 bases in between. Germline V gene data show CDR1 as SGHVT and CDR2 as SQSDAQ. The CDR3 loop spans 14 amino acids. The CDR3 sequence: CASSQGGGGSPLHF. The CDR3, as DNA: TGTGCCAGCAGCCAGGGAGGGGGTGGTTCACCCCTCCACTTT.

The chain recombines TRBV5-1 with TRBJ1-4, with TRBD1 matching over 12 bases. Germline V gene lookup returns CDR1 SGHRS and CDR2 YFSETQ. CDR3 length: 16 residues. V trimming: 4 bases; J trimming: 8 bases; junction bases outside the gene matches: 9. The CDR3 is CASSRGQGAVREKLFF. CDR3 in DNA: TGCGCCAGCAGCAGGGGACAGGGGGCGGTTCGGGAAAAACTGTTTTTT.

This clonotype showed up many times. The genes are TRBV5-1 and TRBJ1-5; possible D gene TRBD1, 6 bases. V lost 1 base, J lost 1 base, and 12 bases lay in between. Looked up from germline, CDR1 is SGHRS and CDR2 is YFSETQ. This CDR3 contains 16 residues. DNA of the CDR3: TGCGCCAGCAGCTTGTTCCCCGGACAGAGCAATCAGCCCCAGCATTTT. Translation gives CASSLFPGQSNQPQHF.

The V call is TRBV10-3, the J call TRBJ2-5; D is unresolved. V was shortened by 10 bases and J by 5 bases, with 14 bases between the two germline ends. CDR1 and CDR2 from the germline V gene are ENHRY and SYGVKD. The CDR3 sequence is 12 residues long. The CDR3 protein is CASVTPGETQYF. For the CDR3, the DNA is TGTGCCAGCGTTACTCCTGGGGAGACCCAGTACTTC.